This T cell receptor beta chain appears in the sequencing data of a study of T-cell reconstitution after alpha-beta-depleted transplantation in children. Broader study findings: In patients about two months after transplant, alpha-beta T cells reportedly arose from several hundred expanded graft clones. The high TCRbeta diversity at day 60 in some patients came from surviving recipient T cells and thymic progenitors. T-cell counts and diversity at one year post-transplant came mainly from newly produced T cells.

In this sample, this clonotype is medium-sized (0.01 to 0.1%). The target antigen is unknown. Unique molecular identifiers were incorporated during preparation of the TCRbeta library. TCRdb re-analysed the PCR reads in MiXCR, keeping a single row per CDR3 protein. The repertoire holds about 4,700 distinct CDR3 sequences, with 6% to 7.5% as singletons. This TCR was recovered from a boy under two years old who had a stem cell transplant for SCID, so the T cells may come from the graft donor. Sequenced here: PBMCs, mostly from graft donor cells, sampled 60 days after TCRalphabeta/CD19-depleted stem cell transplant.

This chain's CDR3 is CASSLADTLLYEQYF. The DNA for the CDR3 is TGTGCCAGCAGCTTAGCTGACACGCTCCTCTACGAGCAGTACTTC. The chain couples TRBV7-2 to TRBJ2-7; the D is unclear. Per germline, CDR1 SGHTA and CDR2 FQGNSA. V dropped 0 bases and J dropped 3 bases, with 12 bases sitting between them. The length of the CDR3 is 15 residues.